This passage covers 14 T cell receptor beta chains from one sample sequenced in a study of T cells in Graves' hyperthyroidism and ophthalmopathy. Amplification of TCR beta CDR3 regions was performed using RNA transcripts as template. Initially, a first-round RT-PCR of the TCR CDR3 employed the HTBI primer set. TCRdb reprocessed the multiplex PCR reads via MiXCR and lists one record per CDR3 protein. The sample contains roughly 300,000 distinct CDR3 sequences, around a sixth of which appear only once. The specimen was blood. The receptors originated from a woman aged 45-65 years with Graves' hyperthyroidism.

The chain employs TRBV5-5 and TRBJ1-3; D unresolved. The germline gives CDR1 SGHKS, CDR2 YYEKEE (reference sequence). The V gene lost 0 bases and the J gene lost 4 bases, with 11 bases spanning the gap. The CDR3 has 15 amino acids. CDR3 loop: CASSLDPFPGNTIYF. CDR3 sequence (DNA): TGTGCCAGCAGCTTGGATCCCTTTCCAGGAAACACCATATATTTT.

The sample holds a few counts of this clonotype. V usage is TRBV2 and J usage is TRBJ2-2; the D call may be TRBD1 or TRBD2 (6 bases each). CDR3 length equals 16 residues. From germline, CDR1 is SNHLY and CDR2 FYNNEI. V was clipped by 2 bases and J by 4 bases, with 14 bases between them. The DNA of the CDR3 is TGTGCCAGCAGTGAAATAGGGGGGAGCGCCACCGGGGAGCTGTTTTTT. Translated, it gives CASSEIGGSATGELFF.

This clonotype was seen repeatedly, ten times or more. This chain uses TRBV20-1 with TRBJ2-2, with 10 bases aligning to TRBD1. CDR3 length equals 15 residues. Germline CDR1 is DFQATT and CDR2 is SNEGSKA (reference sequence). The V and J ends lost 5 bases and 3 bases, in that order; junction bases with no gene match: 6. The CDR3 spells CSAARQGADTGELFF. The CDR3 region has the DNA TGCAGTGCTGCCCGACAGGGGGCGGACACCGGGGAGCTGTTTTTT.

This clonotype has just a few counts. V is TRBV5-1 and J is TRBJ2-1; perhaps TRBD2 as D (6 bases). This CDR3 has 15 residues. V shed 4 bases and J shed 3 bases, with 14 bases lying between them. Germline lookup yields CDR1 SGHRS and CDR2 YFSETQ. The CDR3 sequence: CASSPTGTDYNEQFF. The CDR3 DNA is TGCGCCAGCAGCCCAACCGGGACTGACTACAATGAGCAGTTCTTC.

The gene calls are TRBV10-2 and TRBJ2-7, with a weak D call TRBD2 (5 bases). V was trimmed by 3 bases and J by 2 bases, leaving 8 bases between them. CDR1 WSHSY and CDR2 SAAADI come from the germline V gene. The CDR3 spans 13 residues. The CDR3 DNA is TGCGCCAGCAGTGATGGAGGACCCTACGAGCAGTACTTC. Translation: CASSDGGPYEQYF.

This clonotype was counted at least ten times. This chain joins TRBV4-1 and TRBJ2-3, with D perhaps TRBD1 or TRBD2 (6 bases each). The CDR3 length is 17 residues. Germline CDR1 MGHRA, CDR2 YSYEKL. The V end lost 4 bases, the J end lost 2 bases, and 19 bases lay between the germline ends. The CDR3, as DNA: TGCGCCAGCAGCCGACAAGAGGGGGGCGGCATCACAGATACGCAGTATTTT. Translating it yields CASSRQEGGGITDTQYF.

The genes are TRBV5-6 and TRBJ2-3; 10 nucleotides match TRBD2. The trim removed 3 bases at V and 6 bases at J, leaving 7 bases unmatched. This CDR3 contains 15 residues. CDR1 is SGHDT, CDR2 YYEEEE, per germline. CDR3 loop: CASSSSLAGDDTQYF. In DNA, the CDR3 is TGTGCCAGCAGCTCCTCCCTAGCGGGGGACGATACGCAGTATTTT.

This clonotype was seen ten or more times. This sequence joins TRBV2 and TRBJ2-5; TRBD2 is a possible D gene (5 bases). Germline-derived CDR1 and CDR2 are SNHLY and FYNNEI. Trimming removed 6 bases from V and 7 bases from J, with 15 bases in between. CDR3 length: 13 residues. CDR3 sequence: CASREDASGTQYF. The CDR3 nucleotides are TGTGCCAGCAGGGAGGACGCCTCGGGGACCCAGTACTTC.

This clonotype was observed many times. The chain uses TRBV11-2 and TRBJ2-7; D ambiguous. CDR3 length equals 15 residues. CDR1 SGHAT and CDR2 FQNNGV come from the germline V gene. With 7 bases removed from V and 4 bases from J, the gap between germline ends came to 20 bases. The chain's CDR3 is CASTGTGRVLYEQYF. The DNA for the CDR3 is TGTGCCAGCACCGGAACTGGACGGGTTTTGTACGAGCAGTACTTC.

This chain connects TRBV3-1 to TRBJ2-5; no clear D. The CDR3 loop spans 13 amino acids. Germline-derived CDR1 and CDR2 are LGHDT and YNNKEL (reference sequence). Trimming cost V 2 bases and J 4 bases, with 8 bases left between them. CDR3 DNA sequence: TGTGCCAGCAGCCAAATGGCAGGAGAGACCCAGTACTTC. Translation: CASSQMAGETQYF.

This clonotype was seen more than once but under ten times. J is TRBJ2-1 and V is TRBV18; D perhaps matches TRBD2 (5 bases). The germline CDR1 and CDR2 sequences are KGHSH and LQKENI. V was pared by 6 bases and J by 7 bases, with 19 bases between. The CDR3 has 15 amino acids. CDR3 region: CASSEGDLPRNEQFF. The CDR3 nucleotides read TGTGCCAGCTCCGAGGGCGATCTGCCTCGGAATGAGCAGTTCTTC.

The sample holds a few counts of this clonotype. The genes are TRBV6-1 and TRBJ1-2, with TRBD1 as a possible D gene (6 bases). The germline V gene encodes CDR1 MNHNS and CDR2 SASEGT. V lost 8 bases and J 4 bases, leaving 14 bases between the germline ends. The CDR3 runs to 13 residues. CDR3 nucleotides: TGTGCCAGCTGGCACGGACAGATCTATGGCTACACCTTC. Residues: CASWHGQIYGYTF.

CDR3 region: CASSYYGTSTDTQYF. For the CDR3, the DNA is TGTGCCAGCAGCTATTACGGGACTAGCACAGATACGCAGTATTTT. The chain joins TRBV11-1 to TRBJ2-3; the D gene is possibly TRBD2 (6 bases). Trimming cost V 4 bases and J 0 bases, with 11 bases left between them. Germline V gene data show CDR1 as SGHAT and CDR2 as FQDESV (reference sequence). The length of the CDR3 is 15 residues.

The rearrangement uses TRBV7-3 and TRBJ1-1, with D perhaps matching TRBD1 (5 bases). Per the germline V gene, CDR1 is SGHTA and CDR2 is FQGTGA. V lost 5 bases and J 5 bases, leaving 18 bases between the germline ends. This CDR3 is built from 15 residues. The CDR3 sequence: CASSRNRQYETEAFF. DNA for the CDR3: TGTGCCAGCAGCCGAAACCGACAGTACGAGACTGAAGCTTTCTTT.